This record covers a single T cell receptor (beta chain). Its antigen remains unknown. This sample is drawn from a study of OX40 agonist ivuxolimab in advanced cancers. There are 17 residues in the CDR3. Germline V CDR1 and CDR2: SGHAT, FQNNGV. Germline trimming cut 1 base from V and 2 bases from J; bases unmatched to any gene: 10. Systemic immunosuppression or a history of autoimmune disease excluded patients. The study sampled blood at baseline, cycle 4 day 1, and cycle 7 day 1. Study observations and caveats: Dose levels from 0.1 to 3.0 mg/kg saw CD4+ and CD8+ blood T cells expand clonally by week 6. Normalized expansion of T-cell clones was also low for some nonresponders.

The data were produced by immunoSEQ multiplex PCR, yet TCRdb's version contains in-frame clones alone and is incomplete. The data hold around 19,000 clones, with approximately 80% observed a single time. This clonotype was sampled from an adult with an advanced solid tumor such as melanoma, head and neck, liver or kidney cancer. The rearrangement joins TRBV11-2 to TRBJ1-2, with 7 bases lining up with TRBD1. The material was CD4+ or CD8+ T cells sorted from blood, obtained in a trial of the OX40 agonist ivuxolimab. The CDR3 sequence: CASSLVNRGELNYGYTF. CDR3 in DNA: TGTGCCAGCAGCTTAGTTAACAGGGGCGAATTAAACTATGGCTACACCTTC.